This T cell receptor (beta chain) came from a study of vaccination and CD4 T cells after COVID-19. Across the whole study: Two doses of either BNT162b2 or mRNA-1273 vaccine were given to participants.

As for this clonotype: The antigen is not known.

Sequenced with the Oncomine TCR Beta short-read assay was DNA taken from cultured CD4+ T cells. Using its own MiXCR run on the PCR reads, TCRdb lists one record per CDR3 protein. Of several thousand distinct CDR3 sequences detected, under 75% appear once; the ten largest clones hold 25% to 30%. CDR3 length equals 14 residues. J lost 4 bases, V lost 6 bases, and 8 bases had no gene match. The germline CDR1 and CDR2 sequences are SGHTA and FQGNSA. Sample treatment: roughly ten-day PBMC culture with coronavirus spike peptide pools or control peptides (ViraFEST assay). Sequenced material: CD4+ T cells from blood, cultured in vitro. This clonotype was obtained from a human donor who had recovered from COVID-19. The chain couples TRBV7-2 to TRBJ1-2; 7 nucleotides agree with TRBD1. CDR3 residues: CASRRTGAGYGYTF. The DNA of the CDR3 is TGTGCCAGCAGGCGAACAGGGGCGGGCTATGGCTACACCTTC.